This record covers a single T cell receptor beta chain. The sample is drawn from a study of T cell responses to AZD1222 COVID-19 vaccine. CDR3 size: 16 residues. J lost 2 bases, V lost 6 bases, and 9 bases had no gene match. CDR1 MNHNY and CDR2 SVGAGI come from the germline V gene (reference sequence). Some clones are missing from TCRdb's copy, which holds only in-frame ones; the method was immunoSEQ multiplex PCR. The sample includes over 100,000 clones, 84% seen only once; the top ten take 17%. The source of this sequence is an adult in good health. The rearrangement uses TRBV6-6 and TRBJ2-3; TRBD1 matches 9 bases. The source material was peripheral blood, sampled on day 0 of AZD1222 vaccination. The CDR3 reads CASSPRQGVVTDTQYF. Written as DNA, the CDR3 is TGTGCCAGCAGCCCCAGACAGGGGGTGGTCACAGATACGCAGTATTTT.